The source of this T cell receptor beta chain is a study of STAT5B mutations in CD4+ large granular lymphocyte leukemia. This clone was counted a few times. Its target is not known. Broader study findings: 25% of private leukemic clonotypes occurred rarely in other patients' non-leukemic repertoires. Compared with healthy controls (2/35), patient top clones favored TRBV06 (8/27).

Libraries were prepared by immunoSEQ multiplex PCR; TCRdb keeps only in-frame clonotypes and omits some of them. The table has about 32,000 clones, just under 80% seen once; the top ten hold 2.5% to 3%. CDR1 and CDR2 (germline): SGHVS, FNYEAQ. The CDR3 contains 14 residues. Deletions cut 2 bases from V and 2 bases from J, with 9 bases between. This receptor was identified in a human donor in good health. This rearrangement joins TRBV7-6 to TRBJ1-2; D gene uncertain. The specimen sequenced was CD4+ T cells from blood buffy coats. The CDR3 coding sequence is TGTGCCAGCAGCTTAAACCCCCTCAACTATGGCTACACCTTC. The encoded protein is CASSLNPLNYGYTF.